The 10 T cell receptor beta chains below come from one sample, sequenced in a study of shared clonotypes between healthy human individuals (dated by TCRdb to about 2020). Library creation used the immunoSEQ multiplex PCR assay. Entries here come from immuneACCESS through TCRdb and include only in-frame sequences with V and J called. Some clones fail to appear in such tables; in the studies checked, an unresolved V gene covers under half of the shortfall, and the cause of the remainder is unknown. The sample includes over 850,000 clones, with more than 75% observed a single time. The ten largest clonotypes hold under 0.6% of the sample. The sequencing sample was made of memory CD4+ T cells from PBMCs. The cell subset or site label for this specimen denotes: CD45RA-negative fraction. All receptors derive from a young man in good health. Some clones in this sample may be carry-over from other donors' samples.

This clone was seen a handful of times. The rearrangement joins TRBV6-1 to TRBJ1-2; D not resolved. Deletions cut 11 bases from V and 2 bases from J, with 9 bases between. Germline CDR1 is MNHNS and CDR2 is SASEGT. The CDR3 spans 11 residues. CDR3 DNA: TGTGCCGGGGAGGTAAACTATGGCTACACCTTC. It is translated as CAGEVNYGYTF.

This clone was picked up one time. The chain recombines TRBV18 with TRBJ1-1; D uncertain. CDR1 and CDR2 (germline): KGHSH, LQKENI. Trimming removed 2 bases at V and 3 bases at J, with 13 bases between. The CDR3 loop spans 15 amino acids. The CDR3 region has the DNA TGTGCCAGCTCACCATCGGGTGGGGATGACACTGAAGCTTTCTTT. This gives the protein CASSPSGGDDTEAFF.

The J gene is TRBJ1-1, the V gene TRBV5-1; 7 nucleotides match TRBD1. V was pared by 4 bases and J by 4 bases, with 10 bases of the junction left unmatched. CDR1 SGHRS and CDR2 YFSETQ come from the germline V gene. The CDR3 contains 15 residues. The DNA for the CDR3 is TGCGCCAGCAGCGAGGGCAGGGGGTTCGGCACTGAAGCTTTCTTT. It codes for CASSEGRGFGTEAFF.

The rearrangement links TRBV5-1 to TRBJ2-7; D ambiguous. This CDR3 has 14 residues. Germline V gene lookup returns CDR1 SGHRS and CDR2 YFSETQ. The germline V and J ends were trimmed by 4 bases and 5 bases, with 16 bases remaining between them. The DNA of the CDR3 is TGCGCCAGCAGCGTGTCCTGGGGTGGAGACGAGCAGTACTTC. Translated: CASSVSWGGDEQYF.

This chain links TRBV30 with TRBJ2-4; 13 bases are a match to TRBD2. Germline trimming cut 7 bases from V and 7 bases from J; bases unmatched to any gene: 10. Germline V gives CDR1 GTSNPN, CDR2 SVGIG (reference sequence). The CDR3 is 15 residues long. CDR3 region: CASTSGRAAANIQYF. The CDR3 coding sequence is TGTGCCTCAACTAGCGGGAGGGCAGCAGCGAACATTCAGTACTTC.

V is TRBV2 and J is TRBJ2-3, with D uncertain. The CDR3 sequence is 15 residues long. Trimming took 5 bases from V and 2 from J, leaving 14 bases between them. The V gene's germline CDR1 is SNHLY and CDR2 FYNNEI. The CDR3 region is CASSSMATTTDTQYF. The CDR3 coding sequence is TGTGCCAGCAGTAGTATGGCCACAACCACAGATACGCAGTATTTT.

This chain joins TRBV7-3 and TRBJ1-3; 8 positions agree with TRBD1. V was clipped by 5 bases and J by 2 bases; unmatched bases: 5. The CDR3 is 15 amino acids. CDR1 is SGHTA and CDR2 is FQGTGA in the germline V gene. CDR3 sequence: CASSDQGAPGNTIYF. CDR3 bases: TGTGCCAGCAGCGATCAGGGGGCGCCTGGAAACACCATATATTTT.

The J gene is TRBJ1-1, the V gene TRBV28, with D possibly matching TRBD1 (5 bases). V lost 10 bases, J lost 1 base, and 19 bases lay in between. Germline CDR1 MDHEN, CDR2 SYDVKM. The CDR3 length is 15 residues. The CDR3 loop reads CAIGAWGLENTEAFF. CDR3 bases: TGTGCCATCGGGGCGTGGGGTTTAGAGAACACTGAAGCTTTCTTT.

J is TRBJ2-7 and V is TRBV4-2; no definite D call. CDR1 is LGHNA and CDR2 is YNFKEQ in the germline V gene. Trimming took 0 bases from V and 1 from J, leaving 7 bases between them. The CDR3 is 14 residues long. The CDR3 DNA sequence: TGTGCCAGCAGCCAAGATCCCCAATCCTACGAGCAGTACTTC. Amino acids: CASSQDPQSYEQYF.

The rearrangement joins TRBV2 to TRBJ2-5; TRBD2 agrees at 10 bases. Per the germline V gene, CDR1 is SNHLY and CDR2 is FYNNEI. The ends lost 2 bases at V and 7 bases at J; junction bases unmatched: 10. The CDR3 spans 16 residues. DNA of the CDR3: TGTGCCAGCAGTGAACTAGCGGGAGAGCATGGCGGGACCCAGTACTTC. Encoded protein: CASSELAGEHGGTQYF.